The T cell receptor beta chain described here comes from a study of control samples from healthy donors and cancer patients (dated by TCRdb to 2020 to 2022). Concerning this clone itself: What antigen it recognizes has not been identified. No clone much larger than this one lies a single base away; base qualities are absent.

Libraries were made using the immunoSEQ multiplex PCR assay. TCRdb retrieved this table from immuneACCESS and kept in-frame rearrangements only. Not all clones are present; in checked studies, unresolved V genes account for under half, and no reason is known for the remainder. For this sample the table gives around 86,000 clones, of which about 90% were detected only once. The top ten constitute 1.5% to 2% of the sample. Compared with germline, V lacks 2 bases and J lacks 7 bases; bases without a gene match: 19. The CDR3 runs 18 amino acids, cysteine and phenylalanine included. Only the CDR3 DNA is retained, 54 bases long and in frame from the first base. From the germline V gene, CDR1 is KGHSH and CDR2 is LQKENI.

The TCR originated in a woman aged 60 to 75 with head and neck cancer. The sequence is built from TRBV18 and TRBJ2-7, and 8 junctional nucleotides match TRBD1. Sequencing was done on a sample of PBMCs. The CDR3 reads CASSPFYATSLQGVEQYF. The bases are TGTGCCAGCTCACCATTCTACGCCACGTCTCTACAGGGGGTAGAGCAGTACTTC. When the CDR3 is completed using the reference TRBV18 and TRBJ2-7 genes on either side, the full variable domain is NAGVMQNPRHLVRRRGQEARLRCSPMKGHSHVYWYRQLPEEGLKFMVYLQKENIIDESGMPKERFSAEFPKEGPSILRIQQVVRGDSAAYFCASSPFYATSLQGVEQYFGPGTRLTVT.